Presented here are 11 T cell receptor beta chains from one specimen sequenced in a study of blood T cells in healthy people across ages. A second PCR, run for 7 to 11 cycles, used a sample-barcoded 5' primer plus a J-beta primer mix. TCRdb re-called the 5' RACE reads with MiXCR, one entry per CDR3 protein. The repertoire includes 1.4 million to 1.5 million distinct CDR3 sequences, around 42% of them detected once, and around 8% sits in the top ten. The sample taken for sequencing was blood. Source of these receptors: a woman aged 18-35 years in good health.

This clonotype was counted between two and nine times. V gene TRBV6-1 combines with J gene TRBJ1-2; possible D gene TRBD1, 6 bases. CDR1 MNHNS and CDR2 SASEGT come from the germline V gene. The V and J ends lost 6 bases and 3 bases respectively, with 11 bases between them. The CDR3 runs to 13 residues. The CDR3 reads CASRVTGDYGYTF. The CDR3, as DNA: TGTGCCAGCAGAGTGACAGGAGACTATGGCTACACCTTC.

This chain joins TRBV27 and TRBJ2-3; D unresolved. The CDR3 covers 15 residues. Trimming pared 4 bases from V and 1 base from J, leaving 12 bases between. Germline lookup yields CDR1 MNHEY and CDR2 SMNVEV (reference sequence). This CDR3 reads CASSSTAAGTDTQYF. CDR3 coding DNA: TGTGCCAGCAGTTCGACCGCAGCTGGCACAGATACGCAGTATTTT.

The chain joins TRBV20-1 to TRBJ2-7, with 8 bases fitting TRBD1. Looked up from germline, CDR1 is DFQATT and CDR2 is SNEGSKA (reference sequence). There are 11 residues in the CDR3. With 7 bases clipped from V and 5 bases from J, the junction kept 4 bases outside the gene matches. Written as DNA, the CDR3 is TGCAGTGAGCAGGGGGCCAACGAGCAGTACTTC. Its translation: CSEQGANEQYF.

The V gene is TRBV2, the J gene TRBJ1-2; tentatively, D is TRBD1 (5 bases). The ends were cut back, 7 bases at V and 4 bases at J, with 13 bases in the middle. The V gene's germline CDR1 is SNHLY and CDR2 FYNNEI. This CDR3 contains 13 residues. The CDR3 reads CASKLTDFYGYTF. CDR3 sequence (DNA): TGTGCCAGCAAGCTGACAGATTTCTATGGCTACACCTTC.

V and J are TRBV9 and TRBJ2-7; TRBD2 agrees at 7 bases. The V and J ends lost 0 bases and 2 bases, in that order; junction bases with no gene match: 2. Germline CDR1 is SGDLS and CDR2 is YYNGEE. This CDR3 contains 14 residues. DNA for the CDR3: TGTGCCAGCAGCGTAGAGGGAGGGCCCTACGAGCAGTACTTC. Protein sequence: CASSVEGGPYEQYF.

This clonotype occurred a few times. J is TRBJ2-1 and V is TRBV6-6, with 13 bases identical to TRBD2. The V gene end was trimmed by 5 bases and the J gene end by 4 bases; junction bases not matched to a gene: 5. Germline CDR1 and CDR2: MNHNY and SVGAGI (reference sequence). The CDR3 consists of 16 residues. The CDR3: CASSRGTSGVYNEQFF. The CDR3 DNA reads TGTGCCAGCAGTCGGGGGACTAGCGGGGTTTACAATGAGCAGTTCTTC.

This clonotype was seen a few times. The chain is built from TRBV29-1 and TRBJ1-2, with 8 bases lining up with TRBD1. Germline V lookup: CDR1 SQVTM, CDR2 ANQGSEA. With 6 bases clipped from V and 4 bases from J, the junction kept 28 bases outside the gene matches. The CDR3 length is 20 residues. In DNA, the CDR3 is TGCAGCGTCGATTCGGCCTCCTCAGCCCAACCGGGACAGGATAGCTATGGCTACACCTTC. Translating it yields CSVDSASSAQPGQDSYGYTF.

The chain employs TRBV6-1 and TRBJ1-2, with TRBD1 matching 9 bases. The CDR3 is 14 amino acids. Germline CDR1 reads MNHNS; CDR2 reads SASEGT. The trim removed 7 bases at V and 7 bases at J, leaving 10 bases unmatched. The CDR3 sequence: CASTLTGQGRGYTF. The CDR3 nucleotides are TGTGCCAGCACCCTAACGGGACAGGGACGTGGCTACACCTTC.

This clonotype was counted a few times. This chain connects TRBV20-1 to TRBJ2-3; 7 bases fit TRBD1. Germline lookup yields CDR1 DFQATT and CDR2 SNEGSKA (reference sequence). The CDR3 extends over 16 amino acids. Trimming cost V 7 bases and J 2 bases; bases outside gene matches: 15. The CDR3 bases are TGCAGTGGTATAGCATATAGGGGGCTATCCACAGATACGCAGTATTTT. Translation: CSGIAYRGLSTDTQYF.

The rearrangement links TRBV6-5 to TRBJ1-1; D is undetermined. Germline CDR1 reads MNHEY; CDR2 reads SVGAGI. The CDR3 is 13 amino acids. The V end was cut by 8 bases, the J end by 2 bases, with 12 bases between. The CDR3 DNA reads TGTGCCAGCGTTGGCAGCTACAACACTGAAGCTTTCTTT. It encodes CASVGSYNTEAFF.

This clonotype was picked up a small number of times. This chain uses TRBV11-2 with TRBJ2-7, with 9 bases that match TRBD1. The V and J ends lost 6 bases and 4 bases, in that order; junction bases with no gene match: 10. Germline V gives CDR1 SGHAT, CDR2 FQNNGV. The CDR3 runs 15 residues. The CDR3 DNA follows: TGTGCCAGCAGGCCAGACAGGGGGGTCTTTTACGAGCAGTACTTC. It is translated as CASRPDRGVFYEQYF.